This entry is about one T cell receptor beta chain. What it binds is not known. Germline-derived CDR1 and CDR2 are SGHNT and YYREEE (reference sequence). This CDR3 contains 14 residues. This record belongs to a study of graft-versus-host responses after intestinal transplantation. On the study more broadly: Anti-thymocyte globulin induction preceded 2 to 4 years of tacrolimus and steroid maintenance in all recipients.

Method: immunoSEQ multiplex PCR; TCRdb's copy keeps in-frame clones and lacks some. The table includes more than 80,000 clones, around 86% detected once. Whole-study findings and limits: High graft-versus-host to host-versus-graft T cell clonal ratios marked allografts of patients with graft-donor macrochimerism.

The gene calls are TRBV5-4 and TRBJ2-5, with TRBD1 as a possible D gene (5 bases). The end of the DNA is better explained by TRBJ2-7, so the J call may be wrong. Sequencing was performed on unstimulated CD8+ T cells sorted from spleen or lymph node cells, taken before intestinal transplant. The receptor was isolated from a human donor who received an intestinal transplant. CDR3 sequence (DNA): TGTGCCAGCAGCCGTCGTGGGGCTACTTACGAGCAGTACTTC. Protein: CASSRRGATYEQYF.